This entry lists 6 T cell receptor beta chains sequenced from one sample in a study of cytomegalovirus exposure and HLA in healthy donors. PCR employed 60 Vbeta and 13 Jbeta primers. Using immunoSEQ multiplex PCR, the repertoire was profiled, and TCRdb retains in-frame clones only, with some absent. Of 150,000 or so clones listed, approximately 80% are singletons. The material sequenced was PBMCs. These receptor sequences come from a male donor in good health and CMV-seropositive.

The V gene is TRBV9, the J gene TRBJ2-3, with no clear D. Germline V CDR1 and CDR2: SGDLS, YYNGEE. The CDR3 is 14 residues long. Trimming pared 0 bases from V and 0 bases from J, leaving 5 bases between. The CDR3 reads CASSVAESTDTQYF. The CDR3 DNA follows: TGTGCCAGCAGCGTAGCCGAGAGCACAGATACGCAGTATTTT.

Here the CDR3 reads CASSLQGAVGELFF. DNA of the CDR3: TGTGCCAGCAGCTTACAGGGGGCGGTCGGGGAGCTGTTTTTT. The chain has TRBV7-9 and TRBJ2-2; 8 nucleotides align to TRBD1. This CDR3 comprises 14 residues. V shed 2 bases, J shed 7 bases, and the junction held 3 bases outside the gene matches. Per the germline V gene, CDR1 is SEHNR and CDR2 is FQNEAQ (reference sequence).

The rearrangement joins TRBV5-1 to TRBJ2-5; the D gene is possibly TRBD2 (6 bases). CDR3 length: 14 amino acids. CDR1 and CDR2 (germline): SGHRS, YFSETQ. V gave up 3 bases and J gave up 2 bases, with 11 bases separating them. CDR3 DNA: TGCGCCAGCAGCTGGGGCGGGACTCAAGAGACCCAGTACTTC. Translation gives CASSWGGTQETQYF.

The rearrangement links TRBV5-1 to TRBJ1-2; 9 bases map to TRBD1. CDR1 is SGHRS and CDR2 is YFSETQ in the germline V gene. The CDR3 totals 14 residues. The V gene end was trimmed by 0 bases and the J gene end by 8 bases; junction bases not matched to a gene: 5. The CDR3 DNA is TGCGCCAGCAGCTTGGAGGACAGGGGCGGCGGCTACACCTTC. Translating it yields CASSLEDRGGGYTF.

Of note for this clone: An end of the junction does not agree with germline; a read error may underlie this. The DNA of the CDR3 is TGTGCCAGCAGCATAGCGGGGGGTCTCTCCTACGAGCAGTACTTC. It specifies CASSIAGGLSYEQYF. This chain joins TRBV7-2 and TRBJ2-7; 10 nucleotides align to TRBD2. Germline V gives CDR1 SGHTA, CDR2 FQGNSA. The CDR3 spans 15 residues.

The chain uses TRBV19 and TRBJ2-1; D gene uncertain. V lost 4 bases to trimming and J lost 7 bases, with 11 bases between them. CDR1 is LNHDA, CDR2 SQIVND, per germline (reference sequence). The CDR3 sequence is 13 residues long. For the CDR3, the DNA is TGTGCCAGTAGTAGGTCAGGTCGGAATGAGCAGTTCTTC. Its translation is CASSRSGRNEQFF.